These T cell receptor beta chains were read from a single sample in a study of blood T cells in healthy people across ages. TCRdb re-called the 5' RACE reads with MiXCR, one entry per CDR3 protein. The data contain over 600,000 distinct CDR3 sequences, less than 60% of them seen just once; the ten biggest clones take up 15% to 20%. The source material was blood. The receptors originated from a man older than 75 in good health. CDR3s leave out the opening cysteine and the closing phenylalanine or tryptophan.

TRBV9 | ASSVEGGTDTQY
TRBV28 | ASSRGGGSSYEQY
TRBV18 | ASSPDGGWEQY
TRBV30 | AAHRAHGYT
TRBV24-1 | ATSERSDTQY
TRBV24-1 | ATPLESLLAGGPLGEQF
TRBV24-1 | ATSDLIKEKLF
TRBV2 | ASSVRETQY
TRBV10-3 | AISELADNYEQY
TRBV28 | ASSQTPGQGNYEQY
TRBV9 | ASSVGRSPGNTIY
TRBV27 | ASSSDFHNEQF
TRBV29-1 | SVGEGQGNEQF
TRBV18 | ASSLVRDHSAYEQY
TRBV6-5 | ASSYRDSGTDTQY
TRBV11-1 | ASSRDRGKSPLH
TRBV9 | ASSVGGTGAYNEQF
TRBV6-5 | ASSRGTSGSSDTQY
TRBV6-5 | ASSISTSGRYNEQF
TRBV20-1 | SARGWGQGNSGANVLT
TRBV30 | AWSRLVGLDEQF
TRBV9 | ASSDLGNEQY
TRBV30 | AWSVGTGVGAKNIQY
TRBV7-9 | ASRNSGDEQY
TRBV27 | ASSLWLNQPQH
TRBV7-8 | AISIQETQY
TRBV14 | ASSQVGRGEFGQF
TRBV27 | ASSDRTAGGLSTDTQY
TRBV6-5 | ASSYSEMDRAGQF